Listed here are 18 T cell receptor beta chains from one sample, sequenced in a study of beta chain features in type 1 diabetes. Notes on the study in general: Shorter TCRB CDR3s, moderately but significantly so, marked every one of the four CD4+ subsets in Type 1 diabetes patients.

Expressed TCRB transcripts were sequenced, since all the RNA that had been isolated was reverse transcribed. Sequencing was performed with immunoSEQ multiplex PCR; in TCRdb, only in-frame clones are kept and a portion is missing. Among some 240,000 clones, 16% were seen once, and the ten largest hold less than 0.09%. Their specific antigens are unknown. The sample was naive CD4+ T cells from blood. The origin of the receptors is a man aged 25 to 45 with type 1 diabetes.

This clone was seen a few times. This chain links TRBV5-4 with TRBJ1-1, with 8 bases aligning to TRBD1. Germline loops: CDR1 SGHNT, CDR2 YYREEE (reference sequence). The ends lost 4 bases at V and 5 bases at J; junction bases unmatched: 16. CDR3 length: 17 amino acids. This CDR3 reads CASSAASTGTGLTEAFF. In nucleotides, the CDR3 is TGTGCCAGCAGCGCAGCTTCTACCGGGACAGGTCTAACTGAAGCTTTCTTT.

The chain carries TRBV9 and TRBJ2-7; tentative D call: TRBD2 (6 bases). In germline, CDR1 is SGDLS, CDR2 YYNGEE. CDR3 length: 15 amino acids. Trimming shortened V by 0 bases and J by 3 bases, and 13 bases separated the two germline ends. The CDR3 sequence: CASSVDGGAYYEQYF. The CDR3 nucleotides are TGTGCCAGCAGCGTAGACGGCGGGGCCTACTACGAGCAGTACTTC.

This clone was picked up a small number of times. The same CDR3 is also encoded by other DNA sequences in this sample. The rearrangement links TRBV18 to TRBJ2-6; D remains unclear. The germline V gene has CDR1 KGHSH and CDR2 LQKENI. The CDR3 is 14 residues long. The V end was cut by 3 bases, the J end by 2 bases, with 5 bases between. The CDR3 sequence is CASSPPAGANVLTF. CDR3 sequence (DNA): TGTGCCAGCTCACCTCCGGCTGGGGCCAACGTCCTGACTTTC.

This chain joins TRBV27 and TRBJ2-7, with D unclear. Germline loops: CDR1 MNHEY, CDR2 SMNVEV (reference sequence). The CDR3 length is 11 residues. With 4 bases removed from V and 2 bases from J, the gap between germline ends came to 3 bases. CDR3 region: CASSSPYEQYF. The CDR3, as DNA: TGTGCCAGCAGTTCCCCCTACGAGCAGTACTTC.

This clone was observed a few times. This chain joins TRBV7-9 and TRBJ2-1; D is unclear. The length of the CDR3 is 15 residues. Germline V lookup: CDR1 SEHNR, CDR2 FQNEAQ (reference sequence). V shed 5 bases and J shed 4 bases, with 15 bases lying between them. The DNA of the CDR3 is TGTGCCAGCAGCCCCGTTAGAACCTCTTACAATGAGCAGTTCTTC. It codes for CASSPVRTSYNEQFF.

This sequence joins TRBV4-3 and TRBJ2-3, with 8 bases matching TRBD1. Germline loops: CDR1 LGHNA, CDR2 YSLEER. The CDR3 spans 16 residues. V lost 0 bases, J lost 2 bases, and 4 bases stayed unmatched. DNA for the CDR3: TGCGCCAGCAGCCAAGATCCAGGGGGCAACACAGATACGCAGTATTTT. As protein: CASSQDPGGNTDTQYF.

The chain is built from TRBV29-1 and TRBJ2-1; no definite D call. CDR1 is SQVTM, CDR2 ANQGSEA, per germline. V gave up 4 bases and J gave up 0 bases, with 10 bases separating them. This CDR3 is built from 14 residues. CDR3 nucleotide sequence: TGCAGCGTTGTTTGGTGGAGCTCCTACAATGAGCAGTTCTTC. Translated, it gives CSVVWWSSYNEQFF.

This clone has more than one count but fewer than ten. The V and J genes are TRBV4-1 and TRBJ2-3; 8 bases fit TRBD2. The length of the CDR3 is 15 residues. V lost 8 bases, J lost 4 bases, and 11 bases stayed unmatched. Looked up from germline, CDR1 is MGHRA and CDR2 is YSYEKL. CDR3 protein: CASQRSGREADTQYF. The CDR3, as DNA: TGCGCCAGCCAACGAAGCGGGAGAGAGGCAGATACGCAGTATTTT.

This chain connects TRBV6-6 to TRBJ2-7, with 7 bases identical to TRBD1. The CDR3 has 14 residues. J was trimmed by 2 bases and V by 2 bases; bases with no gene match: 3. The germline gives CDR1 MNHNY, CDR2 SVGAGI (reference sequence). The CDR3 protein is CASSYDRAAYEQYF. In nucleotides, the CDR3 is TGTGCCAGCAGTTACGACAGGGCTGCCTACGAGCAGTACTTC.

The chain employs TRBV15 and TRBJ1-2; D may be TRBD1 (5 bases). This CDR3 is built from 15 residues. Germline V gene sequence: CDR1 LNHNV, CDR2 YYDKDF (reference sequence). V gave up 5 bases and J gave up 3 bases, with 16 bases separating them. The CDR3 loop is CATSHLLGGDYGYTF. The DNA of the CDR3 is TGTGCCACCAGCCACCTTCTGGGGGGGGACTATGGCTACACCTTC.

V and J are TRBV4-1 and TRBJ2-7; D is possibly TRBD2 (6 bases). This CDR3 region has 14 residues. The V gene's germline CDR1 is MGHRA and CDR2 YSYEKL. Trimming took 4 bases from V and 3 from J, leaving 13 bases between them. The CDR3 loop reads CASSRGSGFYEQYF. The DNA of the CDR3 is TGCGCCAGCAGCCGCGGAAGCGGGTTCTACGAGCAGTACTTC.

The gene calls are TRBV15 and TRBJ2-1; D is possibly TRBD1 (6 bases). The germline V gene encodes CDR1 LNHNV and CDR2 YYDKDF (reference sequence). V was clipped by 7 bases and J by 0 bases, with 10 bases between them. The CDR3 covers 14 residues. In nucleotides, the CDR3 is TGTGCCACCATAATGGGGGCCTCCTACAATGAGCAGTTCTTC. Protein: CATIMGASYNEQFF. Full variable domain (rest looked up from reference TRBV15 and TRBJ2-1): DAMVIQNPRYQVTQFGKPVTLSCSQTLNHNVMYWYQQKSSQAPKLLFHYYDKDFNNEADTPDNFQSRRPNTSFCFLDIRSPGLGDTAMYLCATIMGASYNEQFFGPGTRLTVL.

In this sample, this clone turned up a few times. The chain joins TRBV7-9 to TRBJ2-3, with D possibly matching TRBD2 (6 bases). The V gene lost 3 bases and the J gene lost 2 bases, with 12 bases spanning the gap. This CDR3 is 15 amino acids long. Germline assignment: CDR1 SEHNR and CDR2 FQNEAQ (reference sequence). The CDR3 loop is CASSFGGLNTDTQYF. The CDR3 DNA reads as TGTGCCAGCAGCTTCGGGGGTTTAAACACAGATACGCAGTATTTT.

The CDR3 coding sequence is TGTGCCAGCAGCTTAGCCGGGACAGGGGACTACGAGCAGTACTTC. Its translation is CASSLAGTGDYEQYF. The chain is built from TRBV9 and TRBJ2-7, with TRBD1 matching over 10 bases. The V and J ends lost 4 bases and 3 bases, in that order; junction bases with no gene match: 7. Germline V gene sequence: CDR1 SGDLS, CDR2 YYNGEE. The CDR3 length is 15 residues.

V is TRBV14 and J is TRBJ2-3; D unresolved. This CDR3 has 15 amino acids. The V end lost 6 bases, the J end lost 2 bases, and 15 bases lay between the germline ends. Germline V gives CDR1 SGHDN, CDR2 FVKESK. The DNA of the CDR3 is TGTGCCAGCAGTCGTCCTCTAGGGCTCACAGATACGCAGTATTTT. As protein: CASSRPLGLTDTQYF. Drawing the rest from reference TRBV14 and TRBJ2-3, the complete variable domain is EAGVTQFPSHSVIEKGQTVTLRCDPISGHDNLYWYRRVMGKEIKFLLHFVKESKQDESGMPNNRFLAERTGGTYSTLKVQPAELEDSGVYFCASSRPLGLTDTQYFGPGTRLTVL.

This clone was detected a few times. The chain carries TRBV4-1 and TRBJ2-7, with 11 bases aligning to TRBD2. V was pared by 1 base and J by 3 bases, with 2 bases of the junction left unmatched. There are 15 residues in the CDR3. The germline gives CDR1 MGHRA, CDR2 YSYEKL. The CDR3 is CASSQGGTSGYEQYF. In nucleotides, the CDR3 is TGCGCCAGCAGCCAAGGAGGGACTAGCGGCTACGAGCAGTACTTC.

The rearrangement links TRBV7-9 to TRBJ2-5; no clear D. V shed 5 bases and J shed 1 base, with 11 bases lying between them. CDR1 and CDR2 from the germline V gene are SEHNR and FQNEAQ (reference sequence). The CDR3 loop spans 14 amino acids. The CDR3 spells CASSHYLAQETQYF. Here the CDR3 DNA reads TGTGCCAGCAGCCATTACCTTGCCCAAGAGACCCAGTACTTC.

The CDR3 loop reads CAISPYSAGAYEQYF. The CDR3 DNA reads as TGTGCCATCAGCCCCTACTCAGCGGGAGCCTACGAGCAGTACTTC. This chain connects TRBV10-3 to TRBJ2-7, with 8 bases matching TRBD2. Looked up from germline, CDR1 is ENHRY and CDR2 is SYGVKD. With 6 bases clipped from V and 2 bases from J, the junction kept 9 bases outside the gene matches. The CDR3 runs to 15 residues.